This note documents a single T cell receptor (beta chain) sequence. The data derive from a study of blood T cell repertoires in COVID-19. In the study overall: Both acute and convalescent COVID-19 samples were obtained from the United States, Italy and Spain. Sample material is recorded as cDNA or gDNA derived from T cells, B-cell-depleted T cells, or PBMCs.

Trimming stripped 4 bases from V and 6 bases from J, with 16 bases between. In germline, CDR1 is SGHDN, CDR2 FVKESK. The CDR3 length is 14 residues. Per the original data handling: Reference gene primers were amplified, and this amplification served to estimate nucleated cell counts. The repertoire was sequenced with immunoSEQ multiplex PCR; TCRdb's copy has only in-frame clones and lacks some. That table furnishes V, J and clone size, whereas the DNA furnished D and trimming. In the table there are 85,000 to 130,000 clones, about 89% of which are singletons. This chain uses TRBV14 with TRBJ2-7, with D possibly being TRBD1 (5 bases). The sequencing sample was made of peripheral blood. This receptor was identified in a human donor in a cohort sampled during active COVID-19. CDR3 protein: CASSRMGLLSEQYF. The DNA for the CDR3 is TGTGCCAGCAGCCGCATGGGGCTACTCAGCGAGCAGTACTTC. Using reference TRBV14 and TRBJ2-7 for the parts outside the CDR3, the full variable domain is EAGVTQFPSHSVIEKGQTVTLRCDPISGHDNLYWYRRVMGKEIKFLLHFVKESKQDESGMPNNRFLAERTGGTYSTLKVQPAELEDSGVYFCASSRMGLLSEQYFGPGTRLTVT.